This T cell receptor beta chain was captured by sequencing in a study of identical twins. The study's findings and limits: Diverse VJ usage suggested most zero-insertion clonotypes were not invariant T cells. The authors drew conclusions from cross-sectional statistical analysis rather than following the same donors.

One entry per CDR3 protein results from TCRdb running MiXCR on the 5' RACE reads. The repertoire holds approximately 490,000 distinct CDR3 sequences, with 20% to 25% as singletons. With regard to this clonotype: Its specificity is unknown.

Everyone who donated was a healthy Caucasian. Germline V gene lookup returns CDR1 KGHSH and CDR2 LQKENI. Trimming left V 3 bases short and J 4 bases short, with 6 bases between. CDR3 length equals 12 residues. The same data also went into a second study, on yellow fever vaccine responses in identical twins. As reported in that work: The T cell response to vaccination in identical twins was reportedly partly convergent and partly personalized.

This TCR derives from a woman between 18 and 30 years old in good health. The chain couples TRBV18 to TRBJ1-1; D remains ambiguous. The sequencing sample was made of CD4+ T cells sorted from blood. The CDR3 nucleotides are TGTGCCAGCTCACCCTATACCACTGAAGCTTTCTTT. Translation gives CASSPYTTEAFF.